This TCR beta chain came from a study of lymphopenia after photon versus proton radiotherapy. Notes on this clone: Its antigen is undetermined. Compared with germline, one end of the junction differs, possibly owing to a read error.

Sequencing was performed with immunoSEQ multiplex PCR; in TCRdb, only in-frame clones are kept and a portion is missing. This table holds some 55,000 clones, around four fifths found once. Whole-study results and caveats: After lymphocyte nadir, photon-treated repertoires showed oligoclonal expansion, especially CD8+ Temra.

The CDR3 runs to 12 residues. Germline V gene lookup returns CDR1 SGHDT and CDR2 YYEEEE. The TCR comes from a man aged 45-65 years with gastric cancer. Sequenced here: peripheral blood, sampled from a patient treated with photon-based radiotherapy. This chain connects TRBV5-6 to TRBJ2-7, with D uncertain. CDR3 in amino acids: CASSLAFQSSIF. The CDR3 region has the DNA TGTGCCAGCAGCTTGGCGTTTCAGTCTTCTATCTTC.